The 27 T cell receptor beta chains listed next were all sequenced from one sample in a study of T cells after yellow fever vaccination. TCRdb independently ran MiXCR on the 5' RACE reads; one entry per CDR3 protein. The data show roughly 520,000 distinct CDR3 sequences, about a fifth seen once. The sample in question was PBMCs, obtained approximately 22 days after the first yellow fever vaccination. These receptors were taken from a man between 18 and 35 years old who received the YFV17D yellow fever vaccine.

The chain uses TRBV7-2 and TRBJ1-1; 7 bases match TRBD1. After removal of 4 bases from V and 5 bases from J, the junction contained 10 bases not matched to a gene. Looked up from germline, CDR1 is SGHTA and CDR2 is FQGNSA. The CDR3 loop spans 15 amino acids. The DNA for the CDR3 is TGTGCCAGCAGCTCCCAGGGGGGGCAGGGGACTGAAGCTTTCTTT. Protein: CASSSQGGQGTEAFF.

This sequence joins TRBV6-2 or TRBV6-3 and TRBJ2-7, with D unresolved. This CDR3 comprises 13 residues. Between the trimmed V and J ends, which lost 4 bases and 2 bases, there was a span of 9 bases. The germline V gene has CDR1 MNHEY and CDR2 SVGEGT. CDR3 region: CASSFGYTYEQYV. As DNA, the CDR3 is TGTGCCAGCAGTTTCGGCTATACCTACGAGCAGTACGTC.

This clonotype was observed a handful of times. The CDR3 DNA reads TGTGCCAGCAGTTACTCGCCAGGGTGGGATCAAGAGACCCAGTACTTC. Protein sequence: CASSYSPGWDQETQYF. The chain employs TRBV6-5 and TRBJ2-5; D may be TRBD1 (5 bases). Trimming took 0 bases from V and 2 from J, leaving 13 bases between them. In germline, CDR1 is MNHEY, CDR2 SVGAGI. The CDR3 is made up of 16 amino acids.

The genes are TRBV6-2 or TRBV6-3 and TRBJ1-6, with D unresolved. In germline, CDR1 is MNHEY, CDR2 SVGEGT. Trimming removed 7 bases from V and 10 bases from J, with 11 bases in between. The CDR3 loop spans 12 amino acids. The CDR3 sequence is CASTHDWSPLHF. In DNA, the CDR3 is TGTGCCAGCACCCATGATTGGTCACCCCTCCACTTT.

This clonotype was counted only a few times. The chain employs TRBV11-2 and TRBJ2-7, with 7 bases lining up with TRBD1. Trimming at V came to 5 bases and at J to 0 bases, leaving 4 bases not matched to a gene. The CDR3 loop spans 14 amino acids. CDR1 SGHAT and CDR2 FQNNGV come from the germline V gene. The CDR3 region is CASSTGVSSYEQYV. As DNA, the CDR3 is TGTGCCAGCAGCACAGGGGTAAGCTCCTACGAGCAGTACGTC.

This clonotype was detected only once. V gene TRBV5-5 combines with J gene TRBJ2-7; the D is unclear. There are 15 residues in the CDR3. V was trimmed by 4 bases and J by 1 base, leaving 15 bases between them. From germline, CDR1 is SGHKS and CDR2 YYEKEE (reference sequence). Here the CDR3 DNA reads TGTGCCAGCAGCCTTGACACGAACCCTTCCTACGAGCAGTACGTC. Amino acids: CASSLDTNPSYEQYV.

This clonotype was counted between two and nine times. In DNA form, the CDR3 reads TGCAGTGCTAGACGCGGGACTAGCGGGTACAATGAGCAGTTCTTC. Amino acids: CSARRGTSGYNEQFF. This chain connects TRBV20-1 to TRBJ2-1; 12 bases line up with TRBD2. Germline-derived CDR1 and CDR2 are DFQATT and SNEGSKA (reference sequence). Germline trimming cut 2 bases from V and 4 bases from J; bases unmatched to any gene: 3. This CDR3 spans 15 amino acids.

This chain joins TRBV12-3 or TRBV12-4 and TRBJ2-1; 12 nucleotides match TRBD1. This CDR3 has 20 amino acids. V trimming: 6 bases; J trimming: 0 bases; junction bases outside the gene matches: 15. The CDR3 loop reads CASSLTPGQGAESSYNEQFF. Here the CDR3 DNA reads TGTGCCAGCAGCTTGACACCGGGACAGGGGGCTGAGAGCTCCTACAATGAGCAGTTCTTC.

This clonotype was counted a few times. V usage is TRBV12-3 or TRBV12-4 and J usage is TRBJ1-3; no definite D call. The ends were cut back, 5 bases at V and 0 bases at J, with 5 bases in the middle. The CDR3 spans 13 residues. In DNA, the CDR3 is TGTGCCAGCAGTATCAACTCTGGAAACACCATATATTTT. Its protein is CASSINSGNTIYF.

The chain is built from TRBV24-1 and TRBJ1-2; tentatively, D is TRBD1 (5 bases). This CDR3 is 12 amino acids long. Trimming stripped 9 bases from V and 2 bases from J, with 9 bases between. Germline V gene data show CDR1 as KGHDR and CDR2 as SFDVKD. In DNA form, the CDR3 reads TGTGCCACCGGGACGCAGAACTATGGCTACACCTTC. It yields the protein CATGTQNYGYTF.

The V call is TRBV3-1, the J call TRBJ2-1; either TRBD1 or TRBD2 may supply D (5 bases each). Germline CDR1 is LGHDT and CDR2 is YNNKEL (reference sequence). V dropped 0 bases and J dropped 4 bases, with 10 bases sitting between them. The CDR3 spans 15 residues. In nucleotides, the CDR3 is TGTGCCAGCAGCCAAGATAGAGGGGAGTACAATGAGCAGTTCTTC. Its protein product is CASSQDRGEYNEQFF.

This clonotype was seen a few times. V is TRBV4-3 and J is TRBJ2-1; 9 bases fit TRBD2. Trimming removed 0 bases from V and 4 bases from J; junction bases left unmatched: 16. The length of the CDR3 is 20 residues. Per germline, CDR1 LGHNA and CDR2 YSLEER. The CDR3 sequence is CASSQDLLRGGPNVYNEQFF. For the CDR3, the DNA is TGCGCCAGCAGCCAAGATCTCTTGCGGGGGGGACCAAACGTTTACAATGAGCAGTTCTTC.

The table lists this clonotype with a few counts. The chain links TRBV15 to TRBJ1-4, with 8 positions matching TRBD1. Unmatched junction bases numbered 11, after V lost 3 bases and J lost 8 bases. The germline gives CDR1 LNHNV, CDR2 YYDKDF (reference sequence). This CDR3 comprises 16 residues. The chain's CDR3 is CATSSFAGTGDEKLFF. The CDR3 DNA reads TGTGCCACCAGCAGCTTCGCCGGGACAGGTGACGAAAAACTGTTTTTT.

This clonotype was detected only a few times. This chain connects TRBV11-2 to TRBJ2-5, with 9 bases that match TRBD2. V was clipped by 4 bases and J by 4 bases; unmatched bases: 7. CDR3 length equals 15 residues. Per the germline V gene, CDR1 is SGHAT and CDR2 is FQNNGV. CDR3 protein: CASSWRGGRLETQYF. As DNA, the CDR3 is TGTGCCAGCAGCTGGCGGGGGGGCCGGTTAGAGACCCAGTACTTC.

V and J are TRBV12-3 or TRBV12-4 and TRBJ1-5, with D possibly being TRBD1 (5 bases). The CDR3 consists of 17 residues. V was cut by 5 bases and J by 1 base, with 18 bases left in between. This CDR3 is CASSNSELTESNQPQHF. The CDR3 coding sequence is TGTGCCAGCAGTAACTCGGAGCTGACAGAGAGCAATCAGCCCCAGCATTTT.

J is TRBJ1-4 and V is TRBV4-2; D not resolved. The CDR3 has 16 residues. The V gene lost 0 bases and the J gene lost 0 bases, with 8 bases spanning the gap. The germline gives CDR1 LGHNA, CDR2 YNFKEQ. The CDR3 here is CASSQDTRATNEKLFF. For the CDR3, the DNA is TGTGCCAGCAGCCAAGATACCCGTGCAACTAATGAAAAACTGTTTTTT.

The chain is built from TRBV3-1 and TRBJ1-2; TRBD1 is a possible D gene (5 bases). Germline CDR1 LGHDT, CDR2 YNNKEL (reference sequence). V lost 7 bases and J lost 4, with 13 bases in between. The CDR3 runs to 13 residues. DNA of the CDR3: TGTGCCAGCAAGTTTGGGGCAGGCTATGGCTACACCTTC. This translates into CASKFGAGYGYTF.

This chain connects TRBV5-1 to TRBJ2-1; 9 positions agree with TRBD2. V shed 6 bases, J shed 4 bases, and the junction held 2 bases outside the gene matches. Germline V lookup: CDR1 SGHRS, CDR2 YFSETQ. CDR3 length equals 13 residues. The CDR3 DNA sequence: TGCGCCAGCATGCGGGGGGGATACAATGAGCAGTTCTTC. Residues: CASMRGGYNEQFF.

This clonotype has just a few counts. V usage is TRBV18 and J usage is TRBJ1-1, with D unresolved. CDR3 length: 15 amino acids. The germline V gene has CDR1 KGHSH and CDR2 LQKENI. V lost 1 base and J lost 7, with 16 bases in between. In DNA form, the CDR3 reads TGTGCCAGCTCACCACGAGAAGGATTCGATAGTGAAGCTTTCTTT. Translation gives CASSPREGFDSEAFF.

The chain combines TRBV4-1 with TRBJ1-1; D is unclear. Germline V lookup: CDR1 MGHRA, CDR2 YSYEKL. This CDR3 comprises 17 residues. V was shortened by 0 bases and J by 0 bases, with 14 bases between the two germline ends. The CDR3, as DNA: TGCGCCAGCAGCCAAGACTTGGGGTCAGTCCTGAACACTGAAGCTTTCTTT. Its protein product is CASSQDLGSVLNTEAFF.

This clonotype turned up a few times. The genes are TRBV12-3 or TRBV12-4 and TRBJ2-7, with D unclear. Trimming shortened V by 2 bases and J by 2 bases, and 10 bases separated the two germline ends. There are 14 residues in the CDR3. The CDR3 is CASSLSSLTYEQYF. CDR3 nucleotide sequence: TGTGCCAGCAGTTTATCCTCCCTCACCTACGAGCAGTACTTC.

This clonotype was recorded at least ten times. The chain recombines TRBV27 with TRBJ2-2, with D possibly matching TRBD1 (7 bases). V lost 8 bases, J lost 3 bases, and 13 bases lay in between. CDR1 is MNHEY and CDR2 is SMNVEV in the germline V gene (reference sequence). The CDR3 is 14 residues long. The CDR3 region has the DNA TGTGCCAGCCGACAGGGAGGCTACACCGGGGAGCTGTTTTTT. Translated, it gives CASRQGGYTGELFF.

V gene TRBV20-1 combines with J gene TRBJ2-4; D gene unclear. This CDR3 has 13 residues. Germline CDR1 is DFQATT and CDR2 is SNEGSKA (reference sequence). V was cut by 5 bases and J by 3 bases, with 11 bases left in between. The DNA for the CDR3 is TGCAGTGCTGTGAGAAGGGACAAAAACATTCAGTACTTC. The encoded protein is CSAVRRDKNIQYF.

J is TRBJ2-3 and V is TRBV18; D is possibly TRBD1 (6 bases). The CDR3 spans 15 residues. V lost 4 bases, J lost 8 bases, and 19 bases lay in between. The germline V gene has CDR1 KGHSH and CDR2 LQKENI. CDR3 DNA sequence: TGTGCCAGCTCACTGCAACAGGGCCCCGAGGGTACGCAGTATTTT. Encoded protein: CASSLQQGPEGTQYF.

The J gene is TRBJ2-1, the V gene TRBV18, with unresolved D. CDR1 is KGHSH, CDR2 LQKENI, per germline. V was clipped by 4 bases and J by 3 bases, with 4 bases between them. This CDR3 is 12 amino acids long. The CDR3 spells CASSRDYNEQFF. CDR3 nucleotides: TGTGCCAGCTCACGCGACTACAATGAGCAGTTCTTC.

The rearrangement links TRBV10-3 to TRBJ2-3; D is unclear. The germline V and J ends were trimmed by 3 bases and 1 base, with 14 bases remaining between them. The CDR3 has 16 amino acids. The germline CDR1 and CDR2 sequences are ENHRY and SYGVKD. CDR3 region: CAISDRPALGTDTQYF. In DNA, the CDR3 is TGTGCCATCAGTGATAGGCCAGCTTTAGGCACAGATACGCAGTATTTT.

This clonotype was counted once. The gene calls are TRBV2 and TRBJ2-6, with D unresolved. Trimming left V 5 bases short and J 2 bases short, with 10 bases between. The CDR3 is made up of 15 amino acids. Per germline, CDR1 SNHLY and CDR2 FYNNEI. In DNA form, the CDR3 reads TGTGCCAGCAGTAGCACGACCCCTGGGGCCAACGTCCTGACTTTC. Protein sequence: CASSSTTPGANVLTF.